This T cell receptor (beta chain) derives from a study of shared clonotypes between healthy human individuals. Deep-level settings were used for running the assay. Using immunoSEQ multiplex PCR, the repertoire was profiled, and TCRdb retains in-frame clones only, with some absent. In the table there are 2 million to 3 million clones, approximately 93% of which are singletons. In regard to this clone: At the DNA level, this CDR3 is encoded by other sequences in the same sample as well.

Between the trimmed V and J ends, which lost 3 bases and 2 bases, there was a span of 7 bases. The CDR3 has 13 residues. Germline V gene lookup returns CDR1 MRHNA and CDR2 SNTAGT. J is TRBJ1-2 and V is TRBV6-4; D is perhaps TRBD1 (6 bases). The specimen sequenced was naive CD4+ T cells from PBMCs. Subset: CD45RA+ positively selected. The receptor was derived from a man younger than 30 in good health. Some clones in this sample may be carry-over from other donors' samples. The CDR3 loop reads CASSEQGNYGYTF. In DNA, the CDR3 is TGTGCCAGCAGTGAACAGGGCAACTATGGCTACACCTTC.